This T cell receptor (beta chain) was recorded in a study of T-cell reconstitution after alpha-beta-depleted transplantation in children. Unique molecular identifiers were used to barcode this TCRbeta library. TCRdb ran MiXCR on the PCR reads and lists one entry per CDR3 protein. The data contain about 640,000 distinct CDR3 sequences, around 17% of them singletons. This clonotype was detected a few times. The germline V gene has CDR1 SGHAT and CDR2 FQNNGV. Trimming shortened V by 1 base and J by 3 bases, and 21 bases separated the two germline ends. CDR3 length: 19 residues. The receptor comes from a human donor who donated a stem cell graft to a child with acute myeloid leukemia. Sequencing was performed on PBMCs from the stem cell graft donor, taken from the stem cell graft. The chain has TRBV11-2 and TRBJ2-2; D not certain. The CDR3, as DNA: TGTGCCAGCAGCTTAGGGGATCGAAGAGTCCTGGACCACACCGGGGAGCTGTTTTTT. Amino acid sequence: CASSLGDRRVLDHTGELFF.